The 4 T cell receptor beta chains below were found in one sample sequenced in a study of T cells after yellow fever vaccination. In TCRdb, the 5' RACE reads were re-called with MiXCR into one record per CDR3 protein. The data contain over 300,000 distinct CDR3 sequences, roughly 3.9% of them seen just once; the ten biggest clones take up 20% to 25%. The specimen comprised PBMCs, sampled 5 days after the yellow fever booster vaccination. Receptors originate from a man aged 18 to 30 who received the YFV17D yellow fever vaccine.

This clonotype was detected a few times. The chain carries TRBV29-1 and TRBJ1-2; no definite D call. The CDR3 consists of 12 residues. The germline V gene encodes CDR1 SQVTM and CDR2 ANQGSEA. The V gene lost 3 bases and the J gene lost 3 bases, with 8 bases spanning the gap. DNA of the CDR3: TGCAGCGTTGATCCGGGGTACTATGGCTACACCTTC. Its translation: CSVDPGYYGYTF.

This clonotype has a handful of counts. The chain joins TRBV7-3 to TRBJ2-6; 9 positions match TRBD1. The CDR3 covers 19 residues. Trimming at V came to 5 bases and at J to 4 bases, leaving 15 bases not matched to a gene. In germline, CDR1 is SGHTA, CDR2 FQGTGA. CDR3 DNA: TGTGCCAGCAGCCCTACAGGGGGCAGCCCCTGGTCGGGGGCCAACGTCCTGACTTTC. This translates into CASSPTGGSPWSGANVLTF.

CDR3 region: CATSSVHDQPQHF. DNA for the CDR3: TGTGCCACCAGCAGCGTCCACGATCAGCCCCAGCATTTT. This chain links TRBV15 with TRBJ1-5; D gene unclear. There are 13 residues in the CDR3. Germline V gene sequence: CDR1 LNHNV, CDR2 YYDKDF (reference sequence). V dropped 3 bases and J dropped 5 bases, with 8 bases sitting between them.

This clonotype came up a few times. The CDR3 DNA follows: TGTGCCAGCAGCCGACCGCTACAGGGTAAAACTAATGAAAAACTGTTTTTT. It is translated as CASSRPLQGKTNEKLFF. This chain links TRBV7-2 with TRBJ1-4; tentative D call: TRBD1 (6 bases). There are 17 residues in the CDR3. The germline V gene encodes CDR1 SGHTA and CDR2 FQGNSA. V lost 5 bases and J lost 1, with 17 bases in between.